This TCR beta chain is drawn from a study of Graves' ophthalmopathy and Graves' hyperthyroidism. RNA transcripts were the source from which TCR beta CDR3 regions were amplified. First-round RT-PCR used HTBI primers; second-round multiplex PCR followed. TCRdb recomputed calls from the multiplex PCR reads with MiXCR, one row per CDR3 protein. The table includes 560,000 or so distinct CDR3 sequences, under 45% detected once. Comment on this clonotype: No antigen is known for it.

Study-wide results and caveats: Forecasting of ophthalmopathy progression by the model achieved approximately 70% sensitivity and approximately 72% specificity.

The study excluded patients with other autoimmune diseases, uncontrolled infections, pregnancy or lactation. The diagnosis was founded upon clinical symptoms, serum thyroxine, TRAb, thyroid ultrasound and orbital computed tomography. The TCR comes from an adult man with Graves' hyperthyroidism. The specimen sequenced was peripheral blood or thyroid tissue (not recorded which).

In DNA, the CDR3 is TGTGCCAGCTCAACAGGGGCTCGGGAGACCCAGTACTTC. Translation gives CASSTGARETQYF. The chain has TRBV18 and TRBJ2-5, with 7 positions matching TRBD1. V was clipped by 5 bases and J by 5 bases; unmatched bases: 5. CDR1 and CDR2 (germline): KGHSH, LQKENI. CDR3 size: 13 residues.